This TCR beta chain originates from a study of response to subunit inactivated influenza vaccine (dated by TCRdb to between 2017 and 2018). As for the study more broadly: To follow how T cells responded to a trivalent subunit inactivated influenza vaccine, the researchers relied on deep quantitative profiling of the T cell receptor repertoire. The research as a whole found: It was suggested by the authors that each seasonal influenza vaccination may recruit only a limited number of new T cells.

The library was generated by RT-PCR. Sequencing instrument: Illumina HiSeq 2500. Clones were called with MiXCR by TCRdb after fastp trimmed the public reads at Q25, and only in-frame beta chains were retained. Each CDR3 protein appears once, grouped with its most common genes and DNA. In this sample the table shows 500,000 to 550,000 distinct CDR3 sequences, roughly 8.2% of which occur a single time. The ten largest make up 10% to 15% of the sample. V is shortened by 0 bases, J by 0 bases, and the region joining them spans 11 bases. The germline V gene (reference sequence) yields GTSNPN for CDR1 and SVGIG for CDR2. Counted from cysteine to phenylalanine, this CDR3 has 15 amino acids. Only the CDR3 region is kept as DNA, spanning 45 bases read in frame from base 1. This clonotype was found a few times. The clone's antigen remains unknown. The sample holds no much larger clone one base away, and base qualities are not on file.

The sample consisted of PBMCs from blood, taken 23 to 25 months after vaccination. The receptor was derived from a man between 50 and 75 years old who received an inactivated influenza vaccine. Donor details come from another sample of the same person, matched by shared clones. Here the chain combines TRBV30 and TRBJ1-1, with the D gene not clear enough to name. The CDR3 in this case is CAWSVRGFMNTEAFF. The DNA sequence is given as TGTGCCTGGAGTGTACGCGGATTTATGAACACTGAAGCTTTCTTT.